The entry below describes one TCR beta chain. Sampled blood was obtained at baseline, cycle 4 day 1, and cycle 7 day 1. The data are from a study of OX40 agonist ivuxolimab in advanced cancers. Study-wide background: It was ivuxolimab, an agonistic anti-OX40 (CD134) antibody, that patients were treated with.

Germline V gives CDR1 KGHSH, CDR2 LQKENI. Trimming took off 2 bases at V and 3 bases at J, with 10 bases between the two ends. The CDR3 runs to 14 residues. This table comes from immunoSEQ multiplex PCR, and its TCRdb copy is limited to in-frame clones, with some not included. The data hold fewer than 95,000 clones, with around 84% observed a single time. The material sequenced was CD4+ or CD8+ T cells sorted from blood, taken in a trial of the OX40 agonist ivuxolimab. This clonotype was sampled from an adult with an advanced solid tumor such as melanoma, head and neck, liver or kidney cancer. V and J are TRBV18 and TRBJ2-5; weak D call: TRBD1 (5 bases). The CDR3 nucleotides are TGTGCCAGCTCACCAGGATCGACAGAAGAGACCCAGTACTTC. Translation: CASSPGSTEETQYF.